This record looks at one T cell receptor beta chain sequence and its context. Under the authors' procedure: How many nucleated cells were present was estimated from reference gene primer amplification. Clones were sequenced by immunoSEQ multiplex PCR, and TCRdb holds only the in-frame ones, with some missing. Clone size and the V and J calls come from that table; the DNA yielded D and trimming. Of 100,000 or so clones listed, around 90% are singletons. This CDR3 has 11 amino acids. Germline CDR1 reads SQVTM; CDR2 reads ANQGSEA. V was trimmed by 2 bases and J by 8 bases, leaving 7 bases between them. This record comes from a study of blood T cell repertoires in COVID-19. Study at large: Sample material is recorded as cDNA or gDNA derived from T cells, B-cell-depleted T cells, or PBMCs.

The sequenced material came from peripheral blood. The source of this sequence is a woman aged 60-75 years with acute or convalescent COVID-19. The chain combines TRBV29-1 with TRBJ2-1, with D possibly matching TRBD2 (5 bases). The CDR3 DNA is TGCAGCGTTGAATGGGGAGATGAGCAGTTCTTC. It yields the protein CSVEWGDEQFF.